One TCR beta chain is described in this entry. Germline trimming cut 1 base from V and 6 bases from J; bases unmatched to any gene: 4. CDR3 length equals 15 residues. CDR1 and CDR2 from the germline V gene are SGHDT and YYEEEE. This sample stems from a study of control samples from healthy donors and cancer patients. Only in-frame clones appear in the TCRdb table, and some are missing; sequencing was by immunoSEQ multiplex PCR. The data hold around 100,000 clones, with around 89% observed a single time. The receptor was derived from a man between 60 and 75 years old with lung cancer. The sample was PBMCs. The chain joins TRBV5-6 to TRBJ1-6, with 7 bases identical to TRBD1. This CDR3 reads CASSLYSGGNSPLHF. The CDR3 nucleotides are TGTGCCAGCAGCTTGTATTCAGGGGGTAATTCACCCCTCCACTTT.